These 15 T cell receptor beta chains came from one sample sequenced in a study of radiation and T cells in renal cell carcinoma. Using immunoSEQ multiplex PCR, the repertoire was profiled, and TCRdb retains in-frame clones only, with some absent. Among about 73,000 clones listed, over 80% were seen once. Noted time point: blood 4 weeks post-SBRT, at nephrectomy. The treatment here: 15 Gy SBRT to primary tumor, nephrectomy 4 weeks later. The sequenced sample was blood, obtained from a patient whose treatment included radiotherapy and nephrectomy. Receptors originate from an older woman with renal cell carcinoma.

The count of this clone is one. The rearrangement uses TRBV7-3 and TRBJ1-1, with 8 bases fitting TRBD1. Germline lookup yields CDR1 SGHTA and CDR2 FQGTGA. V lost 3 bases and J lost 3; bases outside the gene matches: 3. The CDR3 is 14 residues long. The CDR3 DNA follows: TGTGCCAGCAGCTTTCAGGGGGCGGACACTGAAGCTTTCTTT. As protein: CASSFQGADTEAFF.

This chain joins TRBV6-5 and TRBJ1-1; D remains ambiguous. The CDR3 has 14 amino acids. V lost 2 bases and J lost 0, with 7 bases in between. Germline CDR1 and CDR2: MNHEY and SVGAGI. CDR3 sequence reads: CASSYNSLNTEAFF. In nucleotides, the CDR3 is TGTGCCAGCAGTTACAACAGCCTGAACACTGAAGCTTTCTTT.

CDR3 sequence: CASSANYEQYF. DNA of the CDR3: TGTGCCAGCAGCGCAAATTACGAGCAGTACTTC. The V and J genes are TRBV5-8 and TRBJ2-7, with no clear D. The germline gives CDR1 SGHTS, CDR2 YDEGEE. The CDR3 extends over 11 amino acids. V was shortened by 4 bases and J by 4 bases, with 6 bases between the two germline ends.

The V call is TRBV5-6, the J call TRBJ2-1; D possibly corresponds to TRBD2 (5 bases). V was trimmed by 2 bases and J by 7 bases, leaving 16 bases between them. CDR1 SGHDT and CDR2 YYEEEE come from the germline V gene. This CDR3 contains 15 residues. CDR3 DNA: TGTGCCAGCAGCTTCCCCCGACTACGAGGGAATGAGCAGTTCTTC. This sequence encodes CASSFPRLRGNEQFF. Using reference TRBV5-6 and TRBJ2-1 for the parts outside the CDR3, the full variable domain is DAGVTQSPTHLIKTRGQQVTLRCSPKSGHDTVSWYQQALGQGPQFIFQYYEEEERQRGNFPDRFSGHQFPNYSSELNVNALLLGDSALYLCASSFPRLRGNEQFFGPGTRLTVL.

The chain has TRBV7-2 and TRBJ2-3; D gene unclear. V lost 2 bases, J lost 2 bases, and 8 bases lay in between. The CDR3 length is 14 residues. Germline V lookup: CDR1 SGHTA, CDR2 FQGNSA. As DNA, the CDR3 is TGTGCCAGCAGCTTAATGTCAGTCACAGATACGCAGTATTTT. It codes for CASSLMSVTDTQYF.

The chain is built from TRBV7-2 and TRBJ1-1, with unresolved D. V was shortened by 5 bases and J by 4 bases, with 14 bases between the two germline ends. The CDR3 runs 14 residues. CDR1 is SGHTA and CDR2 is FQGNSA in the germline V gene. The CDR3, as DNA: TGTGCCAGCAGCACCGACGGGGTAGGCACTGAAGCTTTCTTT. As protein: CASSTDGVGTEAFF.

The chain uses TRBV29-1 and TRBJ2-1, with 14 bases lining up with TRBD2. The CDR3 length is 18 residues. The germline V gene has CDR1 SQVTM and CDR2 ANQGSEA. Trimming took 2 bases from V and 3 from J; bases not matched to a gene: 9. The CDR3 loop is CSVEPGLAGDLLYNEQFF. In DNA form, the CDR3 reads TGCAGCGTTGAACCGGGACTAGCGGGAGACCTACTCTACAATGAGCAGTTCTTC.

The gene calls are TRBV7-9 and TRBJ1-3; D remains ambiguous. Germline V gene lookup returns CDR1 SEHNR and CDR2 FQNEAQ (reference sequence). The V and J ends lost 5 bases and 3 bases respectively, with 11 bases between them. There are 14 residues in the CDR3. CDR3 residues: CASSRGNFGNTIYF. The CDR3 bases are TGTGCCAGCAGCCGAGGGAATTTTGGAAACACCATATATTTT.

This chain uses TRBV7-9 with TRBJ2-7; tentative D call: TRBD1 (6 bases). The CDR3 is 12 amino acids. Germline values: CDR1 SEHNR, CDR2 FQNEAQ (reference sequence). Trimming stripped 5 bases from V and 6 bases from J, with 11 bases between. The CDR3 bases are TGTGCCAGCAGCACGGGACAAGGCGAGCAGTACTTC. It translates to CASSTGQGEQYF.

The DNA for the CDR3 is TGTGCCAGCAGTTCCCGACAGGCGGGGAACACTGAAGCTTTCTTT. Its protein product is CASSSRQAGNTEAFF. The chain recombines TRBV28 with TRBJ1-1; D possibly corresponds to TRBD1 (6 bases). V was pared by 4 bases and J by 1 base, with 13 bases between. CDR3 length: 15 residues. Germline CDR1 reads MDHEN; CDR2 reads SYDVKM.

The chain employs TRBV6-5 and TRBJ1-1; D unresolved. Trimming removed 2 bases at V and 3 bases at J, with 7 bases between. The CDR3 contains 13 residues. CDR1 and CDR2 from the germline V gene are MNHEY and SVGAGI. CDR3 sequence (DNA): TGTGCCAGCAGTTACGCCGCCTACACTGAAGCTTTCTTT. It yields the protein CASSYAAYTEAFF.

The rearrangement joins TRBV6-6 to TRBJ2-2; D may be TRBD1 (6 bases). Germline CDR1 and CDR2: MNHNY and SVGAGI (reference sequence). The CDR3 spans 14 residues. Between the trimmed V and J ends, which lost 7 bases and 4 bases, there was a span of 13 bases. The CDR3 region is CASIEDRGTGELFF. CDR3 nucleotides: TGTGCCAGCATAGAGGACAGAGGCACCGGGGAGCTGTTTTTT.

Written as DNA, the CDR3 is TGTGCCAGCAGCTTAGCGGGGGGCAGGGAGCAGTTCTTC. Amino acid sequence: CASSLAGGREQFF. The chain combines TRBV7-9 with TRBJ2-1; D could derive from TRBD1 or TRBD2 (6 bases each). Looked up from germline, CDR1 is SEHNR and CDR2 is FQNEAQ (reference sequence). This CDR3 region has 13 residues. Trimming cost V 0 bases and J 10 bases, with 10 bases left between them. Variable domain in full (rest from reference TRBV7-9 and TRBJ2-1): DTGVSQNPRHKITKRGQNVTFRCDPISEHNRLYWYRQTLGQGPEFLTYFQNEAQLEKSRLLSDRFSAERPKGSFSTLEIQRTEQGDSAMYLCASSLAGGREQFFGPGTRLTVL.

The rearrangement uses TRBV28 and TRBJ2-1, with TRBD1 identical over 10 bases. From germline, CDR1 is MDHEN and CDR2 SYDVKM. The junction had 3 bases not matched to a gene; V was cut back by 2 bases and J by 2 bases. This CDR3 contains 16 residues. CDR3 loop: CASSLTGQGTYNEQFF. The CDR3 DNA reads as TGTGCCAGCAGTTTAACGGGACAGGGGACCTACAATGAGCAGTTCTTC. Full variable domain (remainder filled in from reference TRBV28 and TRBJ2-1): DVKVTQSSRYLVKRTGEKVFLECVQDMDHENMFWYRQDPGLGLRLIYFSYDVKMKEKGDIPEGYSVSREKKERFSLILESASTNQTSMYLCASSLTGQGTYNEQFFGPGTRLTVL.

This chain links TRBV4-3 with TRBJ2-2; the D gene could be TRBD1 or TRBD2 (5 bases each). The CDR3 totals 16 residues. The V end was cut by 0 bases, the J end by 5 bases, with 13 bases between. Germline CDR1 LGHNA, CDR2 YSLEER. The DNA of the CDR3 is TGCGCCAGCAGCCAAGAGGGGGTTGGGGCTACCGGGGAGCTGTTTTTT. It translates to CASSQEGVGATGELFF.